This T cell receptor (beta chain) was documented in a study of response to subunit inactivated influenza vaccine. A note on this clonotype: Its antigen is not known.

V lost 5 bases, J lost 0 bases, and 10 bases lay in between. This CDR3 is 13 amino acids long. Germline lookup yields CDR1 DFQATT and CDR2 SNEGSKA (reference sequence). TCRdb fed the RT-PCR reads into MiXCR, producing one record per CDR3 protein. The sample lists about 700,000 distinct CDR3 sequences; over 11% were seen once. Overall study results and limits: Researchers suggested that each seasonal influenza vaccination recruits few new T cells.

The sequences come from PBMCs from blood, collected 14 days before vaccination. The V and J genes are TRBV20-1 and TRBJ1-2; D ambiguous. This clonotype was obtained from a man aged 45-60 years who received an inactivated influenza vaccine. The CDR3 sequence is CSAWAVSNYGYTF. As DNA, the CDR3 is TGCAGTGCTTGGGCAGTATCTAACTATGGCTACACCTTC.